The clone carrying this T cell receptor beta chain was picked up a small number of times. Its antigen is not identified. CDR1 LGHNA and CDR2 YSLEER come from the germline V gene. Germline trimming cut 0 bases from V and 1 base from J; bases unmatched to any gene: 9. This CDR3 spans 19 amino acids. For the second PCR, which ran for roughly 6 to 11 cycles, a sample-barcoded 5' primer and a J-beta primer mix were used. Each cDNA molecule was tagged by a template-switch adaptor that had 12 random nucleotides. Via MiXCR, TCRdb re-called the 5' RACE reads, giving one row per CDR3 protein. In the table there are around 780,000 distinct CDR3 sequences, 45% to 70% of which are singletons. These data belong to a study of blood T cells in healthy people across ages. Study-wide findings and caveats: Long-lived donors exceeded aged donors in naive CD4+ cells and diversity. Per million T cells, the diversity of TCR beta decreased roughly linearly as age advanced.

The chain recombines TRBV4-3 with TRBJ1-2; TRBD1 matches 12 bases. The receptor was derived from a man between 35 and 55 years old in good health. Input material: blood. CDR3 bases: TGCGCCAGCAGCCAAGAGCCGTCGGGACAGGGGGCGAGTAACTATGGCTACACCTTC. It encodes CASSQEPSGQGASNYGYTF.